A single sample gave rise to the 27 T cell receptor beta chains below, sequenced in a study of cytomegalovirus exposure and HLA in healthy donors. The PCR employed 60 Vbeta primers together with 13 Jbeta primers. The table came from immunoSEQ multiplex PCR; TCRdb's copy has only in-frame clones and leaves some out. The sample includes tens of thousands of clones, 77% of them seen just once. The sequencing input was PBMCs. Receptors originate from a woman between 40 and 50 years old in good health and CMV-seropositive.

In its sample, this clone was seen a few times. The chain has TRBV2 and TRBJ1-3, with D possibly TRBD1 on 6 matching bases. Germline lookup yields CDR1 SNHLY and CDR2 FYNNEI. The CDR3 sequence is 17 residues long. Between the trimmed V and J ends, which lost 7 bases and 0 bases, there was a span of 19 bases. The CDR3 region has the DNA TGTGCCAGCACCGCAGGGGAAGGGAGAGGCTCTGGAAACACCATATATTTT. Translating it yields CASTAGEGRGSGNTIYF.

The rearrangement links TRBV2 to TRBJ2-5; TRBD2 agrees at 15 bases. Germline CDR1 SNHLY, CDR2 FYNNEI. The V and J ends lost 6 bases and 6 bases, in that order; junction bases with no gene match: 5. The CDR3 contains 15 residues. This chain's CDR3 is CASSTGLAGGQTQYF. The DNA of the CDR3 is TGTGCCAGCAGCACGGGACTAGCGGGGGGACAGACCCAGTACTTC.

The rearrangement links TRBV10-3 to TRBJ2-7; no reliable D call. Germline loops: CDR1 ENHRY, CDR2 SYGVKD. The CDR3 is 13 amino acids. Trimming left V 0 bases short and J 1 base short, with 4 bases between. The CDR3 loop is CAISESTSYEQYF. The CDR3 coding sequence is TGTGCCATCAGTGAGTCGACATCCTACGAGCAGTACTTC.

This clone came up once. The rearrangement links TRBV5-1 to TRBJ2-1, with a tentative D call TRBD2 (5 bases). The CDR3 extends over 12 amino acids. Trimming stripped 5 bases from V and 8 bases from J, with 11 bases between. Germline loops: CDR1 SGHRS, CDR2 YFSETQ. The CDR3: CASRGWRDEQFF. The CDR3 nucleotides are TGCGCCAGCAGGGGCTGGCGGGATGAGCAGTTCTTC.

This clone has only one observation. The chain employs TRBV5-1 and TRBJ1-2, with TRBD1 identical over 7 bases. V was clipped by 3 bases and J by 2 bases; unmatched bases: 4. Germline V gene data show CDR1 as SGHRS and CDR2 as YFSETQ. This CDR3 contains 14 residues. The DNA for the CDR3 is TGCGCCAGCAGCTCCCCGGACAGGAACTATGGCTACACCTTC. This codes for CASSSPDRNYGYTF.

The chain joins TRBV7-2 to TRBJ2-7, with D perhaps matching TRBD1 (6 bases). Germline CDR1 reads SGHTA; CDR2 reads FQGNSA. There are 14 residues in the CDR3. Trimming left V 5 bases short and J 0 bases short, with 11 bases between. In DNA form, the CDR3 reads TGTGCCAGCAGCGGGACGGACAGCTCCTACGAGCAGTACTTC. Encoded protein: CASSGTDSSYEQYF.

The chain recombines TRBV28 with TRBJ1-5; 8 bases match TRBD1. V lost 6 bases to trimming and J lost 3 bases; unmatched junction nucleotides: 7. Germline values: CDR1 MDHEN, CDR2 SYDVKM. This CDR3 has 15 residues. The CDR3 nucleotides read TGTGCCAGCAGAATGGGACAGGTATTCAATCAGCCCCAGCATTTT. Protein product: CASRMGQVFNQPQHF.

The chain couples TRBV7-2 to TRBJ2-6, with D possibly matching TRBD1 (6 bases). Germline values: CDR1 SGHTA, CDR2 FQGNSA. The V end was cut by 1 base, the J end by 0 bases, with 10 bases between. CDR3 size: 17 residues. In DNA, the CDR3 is TGTGCCAGCAGCTTAGGACAGGTATCCTCTGGGGCCAACGTCCTGACTTTC. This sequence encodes CASSLGQVSSGANVLTF.

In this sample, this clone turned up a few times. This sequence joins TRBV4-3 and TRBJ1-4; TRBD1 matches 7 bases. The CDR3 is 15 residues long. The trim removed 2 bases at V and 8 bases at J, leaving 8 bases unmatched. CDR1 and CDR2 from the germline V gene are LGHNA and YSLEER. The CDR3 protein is CASSQFNRGDEKLFF. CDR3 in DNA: TGCGCCAGCAGCCAATTTAACAGGGGCGACGAAAAACTGTTTTTT.

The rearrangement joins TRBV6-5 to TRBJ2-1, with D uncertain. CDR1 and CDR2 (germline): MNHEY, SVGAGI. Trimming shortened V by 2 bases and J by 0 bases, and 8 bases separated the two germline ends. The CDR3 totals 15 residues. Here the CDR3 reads CASSYRHDSYNEQFF. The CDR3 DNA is TGTGCCAGCAGTTACAGACATGACTCCTACAATGAGCAGTTCTTC.

CDR3 sequence reads: CAWSPGQTYEQYF. The CDR3 DNA is TGTGCCTGGAGCCCCGGACAGACCTACGAGCAGTACTTC. The rearrangement uses TRBV30 and TRBJ2-7, with D perhaps TRBD1 (6 bases). CDR1 and CDR2 (germline): GTSNPN, SVGIG (reference sequence). V was pared by 3 bases and J by 2 bases, with 11 bases between. This CDR3 has 13 residues.

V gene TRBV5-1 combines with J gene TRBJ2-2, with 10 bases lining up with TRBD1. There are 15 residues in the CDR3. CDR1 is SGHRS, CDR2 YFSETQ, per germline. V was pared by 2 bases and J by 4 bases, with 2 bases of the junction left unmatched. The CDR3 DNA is TGCGCCAGCAGCTTCGGGACAGGGGTCACCGGGGAGCTGTTTTTT. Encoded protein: CASSFGTGVTGELFF.

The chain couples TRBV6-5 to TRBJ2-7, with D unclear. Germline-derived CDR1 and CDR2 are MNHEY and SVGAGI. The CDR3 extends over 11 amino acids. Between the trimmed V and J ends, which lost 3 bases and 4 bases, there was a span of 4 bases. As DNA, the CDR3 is TGTGCCAGCAGTTATCGTTACGAGCAGTACTTC. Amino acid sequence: CASSYRYEQYF.

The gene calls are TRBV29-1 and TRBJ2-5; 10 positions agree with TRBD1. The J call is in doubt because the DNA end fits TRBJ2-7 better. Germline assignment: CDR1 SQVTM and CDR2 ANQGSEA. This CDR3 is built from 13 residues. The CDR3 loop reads CSVSDRGTYEQYF. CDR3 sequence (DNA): TGCAGCGTCTCGGACAGGGGGACCTACGAGCAGTACTTC.

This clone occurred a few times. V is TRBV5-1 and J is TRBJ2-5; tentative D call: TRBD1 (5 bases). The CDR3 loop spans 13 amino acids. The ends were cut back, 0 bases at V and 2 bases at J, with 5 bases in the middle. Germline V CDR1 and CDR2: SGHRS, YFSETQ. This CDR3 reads CASSLEGQETQYF. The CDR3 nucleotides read TGCGCCAGCAGCTTGGAGGGGCAAGAGACCCAGTACTTC. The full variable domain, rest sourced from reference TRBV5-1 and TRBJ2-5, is KAGVTQTPRYLIKTRGQQVTLSCSPISGHRSVSWYQQTPGQGLQFLFEYFSETQRNKGNFPGRFSGRQFSNSRSEMNVSTLELGDSALYLCASSLEGQETQYFGPGTRLLVL.

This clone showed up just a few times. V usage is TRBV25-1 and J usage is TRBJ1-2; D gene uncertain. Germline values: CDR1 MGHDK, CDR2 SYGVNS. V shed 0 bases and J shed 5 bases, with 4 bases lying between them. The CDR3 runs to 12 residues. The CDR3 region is CASSEYGYGYTF. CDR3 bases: TGTGCCAGCAGTGAATACGGGTATGGCTACACCTTC.

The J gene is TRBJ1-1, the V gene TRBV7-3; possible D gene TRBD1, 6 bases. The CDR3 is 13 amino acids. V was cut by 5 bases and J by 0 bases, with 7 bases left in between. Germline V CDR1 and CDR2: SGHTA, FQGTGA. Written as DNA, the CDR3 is TGTGCCAGCAGCACAGGGTTGAACACTGAAGCTTTCTTT. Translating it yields CASSTGLNTEAFF.

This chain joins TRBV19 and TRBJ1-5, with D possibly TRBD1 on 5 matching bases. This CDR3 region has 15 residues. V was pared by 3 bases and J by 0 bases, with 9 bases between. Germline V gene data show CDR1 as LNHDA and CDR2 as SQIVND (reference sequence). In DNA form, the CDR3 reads TGTGCCAGTAGTATCCTGGACATTAGCAATCAGCCCCAGCATTTT. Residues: CASSILDISNQPQHF.

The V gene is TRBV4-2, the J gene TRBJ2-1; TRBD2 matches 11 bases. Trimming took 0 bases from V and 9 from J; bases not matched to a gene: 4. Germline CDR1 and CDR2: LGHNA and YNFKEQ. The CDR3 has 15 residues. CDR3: CASSQELAGVSEQFF. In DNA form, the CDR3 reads TGTGCCAGCAGCCAAGAACTAGCGGGGGTTAGTGAGCAGTTCTTC.

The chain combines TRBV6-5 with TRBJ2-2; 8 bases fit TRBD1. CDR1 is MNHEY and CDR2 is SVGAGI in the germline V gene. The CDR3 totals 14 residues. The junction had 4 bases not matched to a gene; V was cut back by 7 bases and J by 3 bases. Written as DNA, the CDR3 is TGTGCCAGCAAAAACAGGGGGGACACCGGGGAGCTGTTTTTT. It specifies CASKNRGDTGELFF.

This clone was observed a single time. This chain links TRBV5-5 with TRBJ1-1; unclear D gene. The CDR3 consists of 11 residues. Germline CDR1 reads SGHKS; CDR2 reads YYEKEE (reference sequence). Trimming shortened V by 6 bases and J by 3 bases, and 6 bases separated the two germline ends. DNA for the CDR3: TGTGCCAGCATCGGGTACACTGAAGCTTTCTTT. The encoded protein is CASIGYTEAFF.

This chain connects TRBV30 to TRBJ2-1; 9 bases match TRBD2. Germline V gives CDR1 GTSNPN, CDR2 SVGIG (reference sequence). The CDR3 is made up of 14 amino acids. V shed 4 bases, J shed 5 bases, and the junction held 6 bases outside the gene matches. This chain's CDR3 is CAWKDGTSHNEQFF. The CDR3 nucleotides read TGTGCCTGGAAGGATGGGACTAGCCACAATGAGCAGTTCTTC.

The CDR3: CASRFRVSGANVLTF. The CDR3, as DNA: TGTGCCAGCAGATTCAGGGTCTCTGGGGCCAACGTCCTGACTTTC. The rearrangement joins TRBV6-1 to TRBJ2-6, with TRBD1 as a possible D gene (5 bases). The germline V gene encodes CDR1 MNHNS and CDR2 SASEGT. The CDR3 runs to 15 residues. Trimming stripped 6 bases from V and 0 bases from J, with 9 bases between.

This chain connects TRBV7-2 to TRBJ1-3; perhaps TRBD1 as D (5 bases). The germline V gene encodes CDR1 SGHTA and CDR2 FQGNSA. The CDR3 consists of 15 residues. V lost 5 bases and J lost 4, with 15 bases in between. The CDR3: CASSPSGGAGNTIYF. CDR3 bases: TGTGCCAGCAGCCCATCAGGCGGGGCAGGAAACACCATATATTTT.

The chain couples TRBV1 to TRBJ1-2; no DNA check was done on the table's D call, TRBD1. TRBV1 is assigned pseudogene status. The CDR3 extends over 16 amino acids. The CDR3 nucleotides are TGCACCAGCAGCCAAGGGACAGCGAACTCTAACTATGGCTACACCTTC. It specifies CTSSQGTANSNYGYTF.

The CDR3 reads CASSPEVGRAETQYF. CDR3 bases: TGCGCCAGCAGCCCTGAGGTGGGCAGGGCAGAGACCCAGTACTTC. J is TRBJ2-5 and V is TRBV5-1; D may be TRBD1 (5 bases). The CDR3 covers 15 residues. V dropped 4 bases and J dropped 4 bases, with 17 bases sitting between them. Per germline, CDR1 SGHRS and CDR2 YFSETQ.

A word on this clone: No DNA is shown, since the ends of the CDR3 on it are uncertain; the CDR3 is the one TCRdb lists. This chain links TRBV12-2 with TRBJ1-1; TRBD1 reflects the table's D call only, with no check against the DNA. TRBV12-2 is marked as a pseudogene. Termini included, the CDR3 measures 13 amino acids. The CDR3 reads CASPVGTGTEAFF.